The source of this TCR beta chain is a study of blood T cell repertoires in COVID-19. As for the study in general: Researchers got acute and convalescent COVID-19 samples from the United States, Italy and Spain. Sample material is recorded as cDNA or gDNA derived from T cells, B-cell-depleted T cells, or PBMCs.

The CDR3 extends over 18 amino acids. Germline V gene lookup returns CDR1 SGHRS and CDR2 YFSETQ. The V end lost 0 bases, the J end lost 6 bases, and 25 bases lay between the germline ends. In the authors' methods: Nucleated cell number was recorded as an estimate derived from reference gene primer amplification. Sequenced by immunoSEQ multiplex PCR; TCRdb stores in-frame clones only, minus some. D and trimming come from the DNA, and the V and J calls and clone size come from that table. The table records 330,000 or so clones, approximately 86% of them present only once. One Seattle source followed patients from active infection through their disease course.

The sequence came from a man aged 30 to 39 with COVID-19, enrolled during active disease. This rearrangement joins TRBV5-1 to TRBJ2-7; no reliable D call. The material sequenced was peripheral blood. Here the CDR3 reads CASSLAYGIGGILLEQYF. The CDR3 nucleotides read TGCGCCAGCAGCTTGGCCTACGGAATAGGCGGTATCCTACTCGAGCAGTACTTC.